This TCR beta chain was sequenced for a study of post-analysis software for immune sequencing data. Study results and limitations: Compared with controls, patients had more of roughly five TRBV segments, including TRBV5-6, TRBV5-1 and TRBV20-1.

The CDR3 covers 15 residues. Germline assignment: CDR1 SGHRS and CDR2 YFSETQ. Trimming stripped 2 bases from V and 1 base from J, with 12 bases between. With regard to this clonotype: What it binds is unknown.

Unique molecular identifiers had been added to the TCR beta cDNA libraries. TCRdb analysed the PCR reads with MiXCR anew, one entry per CDR3 protein. The data show roughly 400,000 distinct CDR3 sequences, with approximately 38% seen just once and 7.6% held by the top ten. This clonotype was obtained from a girl aged 2-9 years with multiple sclerosis. Sequences were obtained from blood. V is TRBV5-1 and J is TRBJ1-1, with D perhaps TRBD1 (6 bases). The CDR3 is CASSLEQGGNTEAFF. CDR3 in DNA: TGCGCCAGCAGCTTAGAACAGGGCGGGAACACTGAAGCTTTCTTT.